A single T cell receptor (beta chain) is shown here with its context. The record originates from a study of shared clonotypes between healthy human individuals. Germline V gene data show CDR1 as MDHEN and CDR2 as SYDVKM. Trimming shortened V by 6 bases and J by 5 bases, and 10 bases separated the two germline ends. The CDR3 extends over 13 amino acids. Produced via immunoSEQ multiplex PCR; TCRdb's table is partial and in-frame only. The sample holds under 2,500,000 clones, 95% seen once. Sample: naive CD4+ T cells sorted from blood. Subset noted: CD45RA+ positively selected. The source is a man between 18 and 29 years old in good health. The chain links TRBV28 to TRBJ2-2; a weak D match, TRBD2 (5 bases). This CDR3 is CASRREQTGELFF. As DNA, the CDR3 is TGTGCCAGCAGGAGGGAACAAACCGGGGAGCTGTTTTTT.